This TCR beta chain comes out of a study of T cell repertoires in cytomegalovirus infection. TCRdb independently ran MiXCR on the reads; one entry per CDR3 protein. The repertoire holds approximately 590,000 distinct CDR3 sequences, with around two fifths as singletons. For this clonotype: Its target is unknown.

The CDR3 spans 15 residues. Trimming took off 3 bases at V and 6 bases at J, with 17 bases between the two ends. CDR1 is KGHSH, CDR2 LQKENI, per germline. The receptor's source is a human donor in good health (CMV status not recorded). Some clones in this sample may be carry-over from other donors' samples. The chain recombines TRBV18 with TRBJ1-2; D gene unclear. The sequenced sample was cultured PBMCs, obtained from culture after CMV antigen stimulation. CDR3 DNA sequence: TGTGCCAGCTCACCCTTAGGTCCAGAGACGAATGGCTACACCTTC. Translating it yields CASSPLGPETNGYTF.